This TCR beta chain was observed in a study of T cell repertoires in cytomegalovirus infection. Study background: Public TCR beta signatures provided an indication of both CMV infection and a matching HLA type.

This clonotype has at least ten counts. The antigen is undetermined. TCRdb recomputed calls from the reads with MiXCR, one row per CDR3 protein. The top ten clones hold more than 10% of a sample with hundreds of thousands of distinct CDR3 sequences, 15% to 20% of them seen once. The study's findings and limits: Ex vivo, HLA-C-restricted CMV-specific TCR beta clonotypes prevailed over the rest of the response.

The CDR3 consists of 15 residues. Germline assignment: CDR1 MNHEY and CDR2 SVGAGI. The J segment lost 3 bases and the V segment lost 0 bases, leaving 4 bases of the junction unmatched. The sequencing input was PBMCs. The TCR comes from a human donor in good health (CMV status not recorded). Some clones in this sample may be carry-over from other donors' samples. The J gene is TRBJ2-7, the V gene TRBV6-5, with 8 bases fitting TRBD1. CDR3 protein: CASSYSGQDIYEQYF. The CDR3 DNA is TGTGCCAGCAGTTACTCGGGACAGGATATCTACGAGCAGTACTTC.